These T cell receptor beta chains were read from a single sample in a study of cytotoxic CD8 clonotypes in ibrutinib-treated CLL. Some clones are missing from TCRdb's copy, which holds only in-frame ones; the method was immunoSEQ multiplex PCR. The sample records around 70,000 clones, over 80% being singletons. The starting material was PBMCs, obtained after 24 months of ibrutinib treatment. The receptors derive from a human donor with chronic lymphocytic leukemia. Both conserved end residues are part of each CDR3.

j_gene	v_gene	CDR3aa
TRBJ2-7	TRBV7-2	CASSLRHAGQYF
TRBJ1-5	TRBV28	CASSTVGHTSNQPQHF
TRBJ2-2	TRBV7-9	CASSSDLGGFTGELFF
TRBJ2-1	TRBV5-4	CASRAGQSSYNEQFF
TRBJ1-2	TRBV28	CASSGTGRGGGYGYTF
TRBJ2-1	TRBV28	CASSPGNNEQFF
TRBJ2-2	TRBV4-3	CASSQSRGGGVNTGELFF
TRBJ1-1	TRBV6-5	CASSYGEVNTEAFF
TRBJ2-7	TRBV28	CASSPPDYEQYF
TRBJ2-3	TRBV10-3	CAISGSSGSGTDTQYF
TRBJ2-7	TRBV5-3	CARSLISYEQYF